This T cell receptor (beta chain) was captured in a study of blood T cell repertoires in COVID-19. Study summary: In each case, the material was cDNA or gDNA derived from T cells, B-cell-depleted T cells, or PBMCs.

The junction had 2 bases not matched to a gene; V was cut back by 6 bases and J by 6 bases. The CDR3 has 12 amino acids. From germline, CDR1 is MNHNY and CDR2 SVGAGI (reference sequence). The repertoire was sequenced with immunoSEQ multiplex PCR; TCRdb's copy has only in-frame clones and lacks some. The sample has 450,000 or so clones, 89% seen once; the top ten hold around 1.5%. In Seattle, patients joined the study during active infection and were tracked longitudinally. V usage is TRBV6-6 and J usage is TRBJ2-1; 7 positions agree with TRBD1. The sequenced sample was peripheral blood. This clonotype was obtained from a woman aged 35 to 49 with COVID-19, enrolled during active disease. CDR3: CASSPGGNEQFF. The CDR3 DNA sequence: TGTGCCAGCAGCCCAGGGGGCAATGAGCAGTTCTTC.